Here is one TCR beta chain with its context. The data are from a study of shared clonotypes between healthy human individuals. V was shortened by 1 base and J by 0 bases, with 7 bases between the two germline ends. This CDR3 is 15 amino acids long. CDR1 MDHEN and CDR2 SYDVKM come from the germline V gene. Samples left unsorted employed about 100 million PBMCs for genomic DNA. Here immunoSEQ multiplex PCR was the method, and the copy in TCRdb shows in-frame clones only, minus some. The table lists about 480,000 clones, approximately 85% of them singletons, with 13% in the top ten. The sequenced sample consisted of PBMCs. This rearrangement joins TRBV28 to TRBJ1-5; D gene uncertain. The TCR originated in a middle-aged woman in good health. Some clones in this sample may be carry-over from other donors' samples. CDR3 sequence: CASSLFALSNQPQHF. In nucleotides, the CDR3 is TGTGCCAGCAGTTTATTTGCGCTTAGCAATCAGCCCCAGCATTTT.